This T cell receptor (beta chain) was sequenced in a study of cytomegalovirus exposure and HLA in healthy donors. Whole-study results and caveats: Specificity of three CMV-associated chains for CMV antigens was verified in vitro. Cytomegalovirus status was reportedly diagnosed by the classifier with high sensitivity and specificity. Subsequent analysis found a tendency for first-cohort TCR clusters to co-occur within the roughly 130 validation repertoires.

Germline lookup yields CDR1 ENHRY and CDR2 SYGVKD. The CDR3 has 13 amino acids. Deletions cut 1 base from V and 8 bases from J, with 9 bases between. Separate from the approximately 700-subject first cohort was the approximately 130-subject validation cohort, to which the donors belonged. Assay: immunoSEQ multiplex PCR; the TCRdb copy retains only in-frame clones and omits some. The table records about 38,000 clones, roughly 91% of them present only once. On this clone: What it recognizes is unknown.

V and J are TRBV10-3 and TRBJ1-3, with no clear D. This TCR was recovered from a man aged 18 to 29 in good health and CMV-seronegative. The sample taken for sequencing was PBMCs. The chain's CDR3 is CAISEYLGDTIYF. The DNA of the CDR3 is TGTGCCATCAGTGAGTACCTGGGAGACACCATATATTTT.